This note documents a single T cell receptor beta chain sequence. The antigen is unknown. The data are from a study of cytomegalovirus exposure and HLA in healthy donors. Findings of the study overall: The authors judged a highly shared variant cluster likely a sequencing artifact.

The CDR3 is 16 residues long. Germline V CDR1 and CDR2: SEHNR, FQNEAQ (reference sequence). Losses at the gene ends were 0 bases for V and 1 base for J; bases not matched to a gene: 3. Both 60 Vbeta primers and 13 Jbeta primers went into the PCR. TCRdb's table, derived via immunoSEQ multiplex PCR, lists solely in-frame clones and lacks some. The data show approximately 150,000 clones, roughly 72% seen once. This TCR derives from a man aged 40-49 years in good health and CMV-seronegative. The specimen sequenced was PBMCs. This chain uses TRBV7-9 with TRBJ2-5, with 9 nucleotides matching TRBD2. The CDR3 DNA reads as TGTGCCAGCAGCTTAGCGAGCGGGGGGTCCCAAGAGACCCAGTACTTC. Its protein is CASSLASGGSQETQYF.